These 13 T cell receptor beta chains originate from one sample sequenced in a study of CD8+ T cells in alopecia areata. Documented treatment: oral pan-JAK inhibitor, 5-10 mg twice daily. After isolation, RNA underwent reverse transcription to generate cDNA as the sequencing template. Here immunoSEQ multiplex PCR was the method, and the copy in TCRdb shows in-frame clones only, minus some. The table lists around 180,000 clones, 60% of them singletons. The sample here was CD4+ T cells sorted from blood, taken at week 24, from a patient treated with tofacitinib. All receptors derive from a human donor with alopecia areata.

The rearrangement links TRBV25-1 to TRBJ1-1; TRBD1 might be the D (5 bases). Trimming cost V 3 bases and J 0 bases, with 8 bases left between them. CDR1 and CDR2 (germline): MGHDK, SYGVNS. The CDR3 spans 14 residues. The CDR3 nucleotides read TGTGCCAGCAGTGACCTGGGGGTGAACACTGAAGCTTTCTTT. Protein product: CASSDLGVNTEAFF.

This clone was counted only a few times. The chain is built from TRBV21-1 and TRBJ2-1; the D call of TRBD2 is as the table states it, not checked on the DNA. TRBV21-1 is a documented pseudogene. This CDR3 contains 20 residues. CDR3 residues: CASIRHTGTSGDSSYNEQFF. CDR3 nucleotide sequence: TGTGCCAGCATCAGACATACCGGGACTAGCGGGGATAGTTCCTACAATGAGCAGTTCTTC.

The chain recombines TRBV29-1 with TRBJ1-1; D ambiguous. This CDR3 is built from 10 residues. V gave up 6 bases and J gave up 4 bases, with 6 bases separating them. Looked up from germline, CDR1 is SQVTM and CDR2 is ANQGSEA. For the CDR3, the DNA is TGCAGCGTGTGGGTCACTGAAGCTTTCTTT. It translates to CSVWVTEAFF.

As regards this clone: Other nucleotide sequences from this sample produce the same CDR3. This chain joins TRBV30 and TRBJ1-2; 9 nucleotides match TRBD1. Germline values: CDR1 GTSNPN, CDR2 SVGIG (reference sequence). Germline trimming cut 3 bases from V and 2 bases from J; bases unmatched to any gene: 4. The CDR3 sequence is 14 residues long. The CDR3 sequence: CAWRGQGLNYGYTF. The CDR3 nucleotides read TGTGCCTGGAGGGGACAGGGATTGAACTATGGCTACACCTTC.

The J gene is TRBJ2-4, the V gene TRBV19, with TRBD1 matching 9 bases. Germline lookup yields CDR1 LNHDA and CDR2 SQIVND (reference sequence). V gave up 5 bases and J gave up 7 bases; unmatched junction bases: 3. The CDR3 is 13 amino acids. In DNA, the CDR3 is TGTGCCAGTAGTCAACAGGGGGCCAACATTCAGTACTTC. Its translation: CASSQQGANIQYF.

With regard to this clone: The sample has other DNA sequences that encode this CDR3 too. The CDR3 reads CASSEQGTNEKLFF. CDR3 nucleotides: TGTGCCAGCAGCGAACAGGGAACTAATGAAAAACTGTTTTTT. V is TRBV2 and J is TRBJ1-4; perhaps TRBD1 as D (6 bases). Germline lookup yields CDR1 SNHLY and CDR2 FYNNEI. CDR3 length: 14 amino acids. V was pared by 6 bases and J by 1 base, with 9 bases between.

The chain carries TRBV18 and TRBJ2-7, with no clear D. Germline values: CDR1 KGHSH, CDR2 LQKENI. V was pared by 1 base and J by 2 bases, with 15 bases between. This CDR3 is built from 16 residues. CDR3 sequence: CASSPLRLGSPYEQYF. The CDR3 DNA follows: TGTGCCAGCTCACCACTTAGGCTAGGGTCTCCCTACGAGCAGTACTTC.

CDR3 loop: CASRSGTGGNHYGYTF. CDR3 sequence (DNA): TGTGCCAGCAGATCCGGGACAGGGGGAAATCACTATGGCTACACCTTC. The rearrangement joins TRBV5-6 to TRBJ1-2, with TRBD1 identical over 11 bases. The trim removed 5 bases at V and 3 bases at J, leaving 9 bases unmatched. Per germline, CDR1 SGHDT and CDR2 YYEEEE. The CDR3 runs to 16 residues.

This clone was found a few times. The chain has TRBV29-1 and TRBJ1-4; D uncertain. Trimming removed 2 bases at V and 3 bases at J, with 10 bases between. The CDR3 runs to 14 residues. CDR1 and CDR2 from the germline V gene are SQVTM and ANQGSEA. The chain's CDR3 is CSVELPGSNEKLFF. DNA of the CDR3: TGCAGCGTTGAACTTCCCGGGTCTAATGAAAAACTGTTTTTT.

This clone has more than one count but fewer than ten. CDR3 in DNA: TGCGCCAGCAGCTTGGGTCCAGGCCCTAACTATGGCTACACCTTC. Its translation: CASSLGPGPNYGYTF. The chain combines TRBV5-1 with TRBJ1-2; no clear D. The CDR3 has 15 residues. V lost 0 bases, J lost 0 bases, and 9 bases lay in between. Germline CDR1 reads SGHRS; CDR2 reads YFSETQ.

The V gene is TRBV29-1, the J gene TRBJ2-3, with D possibly being TRBD1 or TRBD2 (6 bases each). The CDR3 runs to 14 residues. The V end lost 5 bases, the J end lost 4 bases, and 16 bases lay between the germline ends. Looked up from germline, CDR1 is SQVTM and CDR2 is ANQGSEA. The CDR3 loop is CSVLGGPLADTQYF. The CDR3 DNA reads TGCAGCGTTCTAGGGGGGCCCCTCGCAGATACGCAGTATTTT.

This clone was recorded a few times. The rearrangement links TRBV4-3 to TRBJ2-2; a weak D match, TRBD1 (6 bases). CDR3 size: 16 residues. CDR1 and CDR2 from the germline V gene are LGHNA and YSLEER. Trimming took off 0 bases at V and 3 bases at J, with 11 bases between the two ends. The CDR3 loop reads CASSQDSGAHTGELFF. The DNA of the CDR3 is TGCGCCAGCAGCCAAGATTCAGGGGCGCACACCGGGGAGCTGTTTTTT.

This chain links TRBV9 with TRBJ1-4; D is ambiguous. The CDR3 covers 15 residues. The germline CDR1 and CDR2 sequences are SGDLS and YYNGEE. Trimming cost V 0 bases and J 4 bases, with 10 bases left between them. The CDR3 loop reads CASSVATGVNEKLFF. The DNA of the CDR3 is TGTGCCAGCAGCGTAGCGACCGGAGTTAATGAAAAACTGTTTTTT.